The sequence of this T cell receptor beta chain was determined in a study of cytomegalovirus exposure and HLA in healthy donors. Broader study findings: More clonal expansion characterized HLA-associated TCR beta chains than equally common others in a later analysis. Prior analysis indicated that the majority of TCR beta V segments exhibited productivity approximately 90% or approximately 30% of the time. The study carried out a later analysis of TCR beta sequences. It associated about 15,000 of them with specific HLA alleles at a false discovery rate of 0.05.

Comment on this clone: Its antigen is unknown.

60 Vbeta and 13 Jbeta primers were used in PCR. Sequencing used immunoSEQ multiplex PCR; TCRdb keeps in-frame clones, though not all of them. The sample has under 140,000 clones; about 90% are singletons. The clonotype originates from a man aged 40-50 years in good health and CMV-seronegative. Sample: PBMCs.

The DNA for the CDR3 is TGTGCCAGCAGCTGGGACAGTTCCGTAGGGCCCCAGCATTTT. Protein product: CASSWDSSVGPQHF. The chain joins TRBV7-2 to TRBJ1-5, with 7 bases that match TRBD1. CDR1 and CDR2 (germline): SGHTA, FQGNSA. The CDR3 spans 14 residues. The junction had 9 bases not matched to a gene; V was cut back by 4 bases and J by 9 bases.